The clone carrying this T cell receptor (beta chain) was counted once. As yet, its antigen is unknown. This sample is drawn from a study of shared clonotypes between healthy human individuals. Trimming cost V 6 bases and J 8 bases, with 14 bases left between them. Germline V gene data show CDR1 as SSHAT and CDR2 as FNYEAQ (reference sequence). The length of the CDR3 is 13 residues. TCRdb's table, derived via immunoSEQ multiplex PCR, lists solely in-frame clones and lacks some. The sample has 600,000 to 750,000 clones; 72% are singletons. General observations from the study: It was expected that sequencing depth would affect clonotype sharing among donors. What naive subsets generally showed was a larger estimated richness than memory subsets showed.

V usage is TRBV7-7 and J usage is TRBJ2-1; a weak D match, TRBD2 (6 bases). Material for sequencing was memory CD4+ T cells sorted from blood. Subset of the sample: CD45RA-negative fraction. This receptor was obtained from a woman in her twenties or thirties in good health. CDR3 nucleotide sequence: TGTGCCAGCAGTTTGGACCGGAGGGATGAGCAGTTCTTC. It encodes CASSLDRRDEQFF. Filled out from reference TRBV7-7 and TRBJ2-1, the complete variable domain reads GAGVSQSPRYKVTKRGQDVTLRCDPISSHATLYWYQQALGQGPEFLTYFNYEAQPDKSGLPSDRFSAERPEGSISTLTIQRTEQRDSAMYRCASSLDRRDEQFFGPGTRLTVL.